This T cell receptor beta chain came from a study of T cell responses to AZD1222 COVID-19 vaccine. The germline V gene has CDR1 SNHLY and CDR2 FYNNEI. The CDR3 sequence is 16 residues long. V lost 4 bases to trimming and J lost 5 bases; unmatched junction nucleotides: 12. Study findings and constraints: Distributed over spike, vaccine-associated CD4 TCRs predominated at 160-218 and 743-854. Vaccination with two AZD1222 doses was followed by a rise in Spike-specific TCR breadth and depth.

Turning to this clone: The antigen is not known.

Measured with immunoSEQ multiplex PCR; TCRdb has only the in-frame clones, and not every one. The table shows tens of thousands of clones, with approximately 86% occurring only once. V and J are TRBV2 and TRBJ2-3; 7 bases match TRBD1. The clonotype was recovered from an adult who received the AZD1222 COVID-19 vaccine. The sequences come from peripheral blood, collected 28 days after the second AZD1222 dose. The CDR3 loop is CASSGVEAGGKDTQYF. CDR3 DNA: TGTGCCAGCAGTGGGGTGGAGGCAGGGGGTAAAGATACGCAGTATTTT. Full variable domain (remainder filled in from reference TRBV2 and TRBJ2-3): EPEVTQTPSHQVTQMGQEVILRCVPISNHLYFYWYRQILGQKVEFLVSFYNNEISEKSEIFDDQFSVERPDGSNFTLKIRSTKLEDSAMYFCASSGVEAGGKDTQYFGPGTRLTVL.